The next 18 T cell receptor beta chains were all read from a single sample in a study of shared clonotypes between healthy human individuals. Using immunoSEQ multiplex PCR, the repertoire was profiled, and TCRdb retains in-frame clones only, with some absent. The sample has about 2.4 million clones, more than 80% seen once. The sequenced sample consisted of naive CD4+ T cells sorted from blood. Documented subset: CD45RA+ positively selected. Every receptor here comes from a man aged 18 to 29 in good health.

The chain links TRBV19 to TRBJ1-1; 7 bases match TRBD1. The CDR3 extends over 13 amino acids. CDR1 and CDR2 (germline): LNHDA, SQIVND (reference sequence). V trimming: 3 bases; J trimming: 4 bases; junction bases outside the gene matches: 2. The CDR3 sequence is CASSMRDSTEAFF. In DNA form, the CDR3 reads TGTGCCAGTAGTATGAGGGACAGCACTGAAGCTTTCTTT.

The V and J genes are TRBV18 and TRBJ1-4, with D possibly matching TRBD1 (5 bases). The length of the CDR3 is 15 residues. Trimming cost V 5 bases and J 4 bases, with 14 bases left between them. Germline CDR1 and CDR2: KGHSH and LQKENI. CDR3: CASSIREGYNEKLFF. The CDR3 DNA is TGTGCCAGCTCAATCAGGGAAGGCTATAATGAAAAACTGTTTTTT. Combining the CDR3 with reference TRBV18 and TRBJ1-4 gives the whole variable domain NAGVMQNPRHLVRRRGQEARLRCSPMKGHSHVYWYRQLPEEGLKFMVYLQKENIIDESGMPKERFSAEFPKEGPSILRIQQVVRGDSAAYFCASSIREGYNEKLFFGSGTQLSVL.

The chain links TRBV2 to TRBJ2-6; perhaps TRBD1 as D (6 bases). Germline CDR1 SNHLY, CDR2 FYNNEI. Trimming shortened V by 4 bases and J by 3 bases, and 10 bases separated the two germline ends. The CDR3 is 15 amino acids. Written as DNA, the CDR3 is TGTGCCAGCAGTGTTGGACAGTATGGGGCCAACGTCCTGACTTTC. This translates into CASSVGQYGANVLTF.

The V call is TRBV18, the J call TRBJ2-1, with 12 bases fitting TRBD2. The CDR3 is 19 residues long. With V trimmed by 3 bases and J by 3 bases, 12 bases remained unmatched. CDR1 is KGHSH and CDR2 is LQKENI in the germline V gene. As DNA, the CDR3 is TGTGCCAGCTCACCCCGTGGGGACGGACTAGCGGGGTACTACAATGAGCAGTTCTTC. Its translation is CASSPRGDGLAGYYNEQFF.

The V call is TRBV9, the J call TRBJ2-5; the D gene could be TRBD1 or TRBD2 (5 bases each). V dropped 0 bases and J dropped 8 bases, with 11 bases sitting between them. The germline gives CDR1 SGDLS, CDR2 YYNGEE. This CDR3 spans 13 amino acids. CDR3 nucleotide sequence: TGTGCCAGCAGCGTAGGTCAGGGAGATACCCAGTACTTC. It codes for CASSVGQGDTQYF.

As to this clone: Distinct nucleotide sequences in the sample also encode this CDR3. The chain is built from TRBV5-1 and TRBJ1-1; 8 bases are shared with TRBD1. This CDR3 region has 14 residues. Trimming at V came to 2 bases and at J to 4 bases, leaving 4 bases not matched to a gene. The germline V gene encodes CDR1 SGHRS and CDR2 YFSETQ. The CDR3 DNA reads as TGCGCCAGCAGCTTACAGGGGGGTACCACTGAAGCTTTCTTT. Amino acids: CASSLQGGTTEAFF.

The chain recombines TRBV14 with TRBJ2-5; a weak D match, TRBD2 (5 bases). The V end lost 4 bases, the J end lost 2 bases, and 8 bases lay between the germline ends. Per the germline V gene, CDR1 is SGHDN and CDR2 is FVKESK. The length of the CDR3 is 13 residues. The CDR3 DNA is TGTGCCAGCAGCCCGGGAATGCAAGAGACCCAGTACTTC. This sequence encodes CASSPGMQETQYF.

The chain links TRBV5-4 to TRBJ2-3; D might be TRBD1 or TRBD2, each matching 6 bases. Germline CDR1 and CDR2: SGHNT and YYREEE (reference sequence). The CDR3 is made up of 17 amino acids. The V and J ends lost 3 bases and 3 bases respectively, with 20 bases between them. The CDR3 nucleotides read TGTGCCAGCAGCTCGTACGGGGGCGCCGATTCTACAGATACGCAGTATTTT. It yields the protein CASSSYGGADSTDTQYF.

The sample holds one count of this clone. At the DNA level, this CDR3 is encoded by other sequences in the same sample as well. The chain carries TRBV2 and TRBJ2-7; 8 bases fit TRBD1. V dropped 6 bases and J dropped 4; count of bases not matched to a gene: 2. The CDR3 totals 12 residues. CDR1 and CDR2 from the germline V gene are SNHLY and FYNNEI. This chain's CDR3 is CASRTGAYEQYF. CDR3 DNA: TGTGCCAGCAGGACAGGGGCTTACGAGCAGTACTTC. Using reference TRBV2 and TRBJ2-7 for the parts outside the CDR3, the full variable domain is EPEVTQTPSHQVTQMGQEVILRCVPISNHLYFYWYRQILGQKVEFLVSFYNNEISEKSEIFDDQFSVERPDGSNFTLKIRSTKLEDSAMYFCASRTGAYEQYFGPGTRLTVT.

This clone was detected only once. The V and J genes are TRBV27 and TRBJ2-7; TRBD2 agrees at 9 bases. The CDR3 extends over 14 amino acids. Trimming at V came to 7 bases and at J to 4 bases, leaving 8 bases not matched to a gene. From germline, CDR1 is MNHEY and CDR2 SMNVEV (reference sequence). The CDR3 sequence: CASKRGLALYEQYF. For the CDR3, the DNA is TGTGCCAGCAAGCGAGGACTAGCGCTATACGAGCAGTACTTC.

V is TRBV30 and J is TRBJ2-1; D remains unclear. The CDR3 totals 13 residues. Germline V CDR1 and CDR2: GTSNPN, SVGIG (reference sequence). V was pared by 2 bases and J by 13 bases, with 18 bases between. The CDR3 sequence: CAWSPPTFVGQFF. The CDR3, as DNA: TGTGCCTGGAGTCCACCGACTTTCGTGGGTCAGTTCTTC.

The chain recombines TRBV9 with TRBJ2-5, with D perhaps TRBD2 (5 bases). This CDR3 has 14 residues. V shed 4 bases and J shed 5 bases, with 15 bases lying between them. Germline loops: CDR1 SGDLS, CDR2 YYNGEE. The CDR3 DNA sequence: TGTGCCAGCAGCCCCCGGAGGTTGGGGGAGACCCAGTACTTC. Translation: CASSPRRLGETQYF. The whole variable domain, remainder taken from reference TRBV9 and TRBJ2-5, is DSGVTQTPKHLITATGQRVTLRCSPRSGDLSVYWYQQSLDQGLQFLIQYYNGEERAKGNILERFSAQQFPDLHSELNLSSLELGDSALYFCASSPRRLGETQYFGPGTRLLVL.

J is TRBJ2-3 and V is TRBV5-1; D gene uncertain. Trimming left V 1 base short and J 2 bases short, with 11 bases between. Germline CDR1 SGHRS, CDR2 YFSETQ. CDR3 length: 15 amino acids. CDR3 region: CASSLFNGATDTQYF. CDR3 sequence (DNA): TGCGCCAGCAGCTTGTTCAACGGTGCCACAGATACGCAGTATTTT. Full variable domain (remainder filled in from reference TRBV5-1 and TRBJ2-3): KAGVTQTPRYLIKTRGQQVTLSCSPISGHRSVSWYQQTPGQGLQFLFEYFSETQRNKGNFPGRFSGRQFSNSRSEMNVSTLELGDSALYLCASSLFNGATDTQYFGPGTRLTVL.

As to this clone: Other DNA sequences in the same sample also yield this CDR3. The chain employs TRBV10-3 and TRBJ2-3; 7 nucleotides match TRBD1. CDR1 is ENHRY and CDR2 is SYGVKD in the germline V gene. This CDR3 is 14 amino acids long. Trimming cost V 0 bases and J 6 bases; bases outside gene matches: 3. This chain's CDR3 is CAISESRGPDTQYF. The CDR3 DNA is TGTGCCATCAGTGAGTCGAGGGGGCCCGATACGCAGTATTTT.

The rearrangement links TRBV15 to TRBJ1-5; the D gene is possibly TRBD1 (5 bases). The germline V gene encodes CDR1 LNHNV and CDR2 YYDKDF (reference sequence). V lost 3 bases and J lost 5, with 8 bases in between. The CDR3 extends over 13 amino acids. The CDR3 sequence is CATSSAGHQPQHF. The CDR3 nucleotides read TGTGCCACCAGCAGTGCAGGGCATCAGCCCCAGCATTTT. The full variable domain, rest sourced from reference TRBV15 and TRBJ1-5, is DAMVIQNPRYQVTQFGKPVTLSCSQTLNHNVMYWYQQKSSQAPKLLFHYYDKDFNNEADTPDNFQSRRPNTSFCFLDIRSPGLGDTAMYLCATSSAGHQPQHFGDGTRLSIL.

The chain is built from TRBV21-1 and TRBJ1-5. TRBV21-1 is marked as a pseudogene. This CDR3 region has 17 residues. The CDR3 protein is CASSKYGTPMGNQPQHF. DNA for the CDR3: TGTGCCAGCAGCAAATATGGGACCCCGATGGGCAATCAGCCCCAGCATTTT.

The chain links TRBV6-1 to TRBJ2-7; TRBD1 agrees at 9 bases. This CDR3 contains 15 residues. Trimming removed 4 bases from V and 2 bases from J; junction bases left unmatched: 6. The germline V gene has CDR1 MNHNS and CDR2 SASEGT. The CDR3 region is CASSALGTGTYEQYF. CDR3 nucleotide sequence: TGTGCCAGCAGTGCTCTCGGGACAGGGACCTACGAGCAGTACTTC.

The rearrangement joins TRBV9 to TRBJ2-3; D is unresolved. Per germline, CDR1 SGDLS and CDR2 YYNGEE. Trimming cost V 3 bases and J 2 bases, with 4 bases left between them. There are 12 residues in the CDR3. The CDR3 sequence: CASSGNTDTQYF. CDR3 nucleotide sequence: TGTGCCAGCAGCGGAAACACAGATACGCAGTATTTT.